This T cell receptor (delta chain) is drawn from a study of Vδ1+ human thymocytes. The study's findings and limits: Many TRG clonotypes were shared between donors; TRD repertoires were essentially private. In the thymus, TRG and TRD repertoires looked highly polyclonal with Gaussian CDR3 lengths. Unexpected Vdelta2 sequences could cause misinterpretation of bulk repertoire data. Despite high sort purity, roughly 20% of thymic T cell receptor delta sequences were Vdelta2.

Sequences come from RNA converted to cDNA by reverse transcription. The CDR3 regions were amplified by multiplex PCR from V-gene primers to a constant-region primer. TCRdb reapplied CATT to the multiplex PCR reads. The data show around 56,000 delta-chain clones, approximately 16% seen once. CDR3 length: 19 residues. Trimming at V came to 3 bases and at J to 0 bases, leaving 16 bases not matched to a gene. CDR1 TSWWSYY and CDR2 QGS come from the germline V gene. A remark on this clone: The antigen is not known.

Thymocytes were sorted as CD3+ TCRVdelta1+ TCRVdelta2- after alphabeta T cell depletion. The sample taken for sequencing was Vdelta1+ gamma-delta thymocytes from the thymus. Specified subset: FACS-sorted CD3+ TCRalphabeta- TCRVdelta1+ TCRVdelta2- thymocytes. The chain is built from TRDV1 and TRDJ1; 7 bases match TRDD3. The origin of this receptor is a girl less than two years old who had congenital heart surgery. CDR3 bases: TGTGCTCTTGGGGAGTTTCCGTACCAGAGGATACGGAACACCGATAAACTCATCTTT. Its protein product is CALGEFPYQRIRNTDKLIF.